The 2 T cell receptor beta chains below were found in one sample sequenced in a study of blood T cell repertoires in COVID-19. Sequenced by immunoSEQ multiplex PCR; TCRdb stores in-frame clones only, minus some. The sample yields about 170,000 clones, 90% seen once. Sequences were obtained from peripheral blood. These receptor sequences come from a man aged 45-65 years with acute or convalescent COVID-19.

V gene TRBV4-2 combines with J gene TRBJ1-6; TRBD1 aligns across 8 bases. This CDR3 is built from 16 residues. CDR1 is LGHNA and CDR2 is YNFKEQ in the germline V gene. With 3 bases clipped from V and 7 bases from J, the junction kept 8 bases outside the gene matches. CDR3 loop: CASSQERTGLNSPLHF. The CDR3, as DNA: TGTGCCAGCAGCCAGGAAAGGACAGGGTTGAATTCACCCCTCCACTTT.

The chain links TRBV19 to TRBJ2-1, with 7 positions matching TRBD1. From germline, CDR1 is LNHDA and CDR2 SQIVND (reference sequence). The CDR3 has 14 residues. V trimming: 4 bases; J trimming: 9 bases; junction bases outside the gene matches: 9. CDR3 DNA: TGTGCCAGTAGTAGATTAACAGGGGCAGGTGAGCAGTTCTTC. It encodes CASSRLTGAGEQFF.